Below, one TCR beta chain is given with its context. The table came from immunoSEQ multiplex PCR; TCRdb's copy has only in-frame clones and leaves some out. The profile covers approximately 180,000 clones, with over 80% appearing a single time and 5.5% to 8% taken by the ten largest. This record comes from a study of blood T cell repertoires in COVID-19. Sequenced: peripheral blood. The sequence was obtained from a woman aged 40-49 years with COVID-19, enrolled during active disease.

The chain's CDR3 is CASSYQTETYEQYF. CDR3 in DNA: TGTGCCAGCAGTTACCAGACAGAGACCTACGAGCAGTACTTC. The V and J genes are TRBV6-5 and TRBJ2-7, with D maybe TRBD1 (5 bases). CDR3 length equals 14 residues. The ends were cut back, 2 bases at V and 2 bases at J, with 10 bases in the middle. Germline assignment: CDR1 MNHEY and CDR2 SVGAGI.